This T cell receptor (beta chain) was retrieved from a study of metastatic and nonmetastatic thyroid tumors. General study findings and limits: Reportedly, malignant thyroid tumors had significantly higher TCR beta diversity than benign nodules, in blood and tumor.

The CDR3 has 16 amino acids. The germline CDR1 and CDR2 sequences are LNHDA and SQIVND (reference sequence). Trimming cost V 3 bases and J 2 bases, with 15 bases left between them. There were no patients who had received any treatment before thyroid surgery. The sample holds a few counts of this clone. The antigen is not known. A much larger clone differs by one base, so this may be a read error. Study processing details: Across clinicopathological groups, CDR3 differences served as the basis for building a distant-metastasis classifier for papillary thyroid cancer. TCRdb re-called clones via MiXCR from the PCR reads. The V and J calls were not made by the authors but by TCRdb's processing. The sample consists of 75,000 to 95,000 clones, about 13% of them appearing once.

This TCR came from a female donor with papillary thyroid cancer or a benign thyroid nodule (not recorded which). Some clones in this sample may be carry-over from other donors' samples. V gene TRBV19 combines with J gene TRBJ2-3; D is unresolved. The material sequenced was blood. The CDR3 here is CASSIGWGTITDTQYF. DNA for the CDR3: TGTGCCAGTAGTATTGGGTGGGGTACTATCACAGATACGCAGTATTTT.